The clone carrying this T cell receptor (beta chain) occurred many times. These data originate in a study of regulatory T cells in long-lasting Graves disease. In building TCR beta libraries, iRepertoire HTBI primers were used together with Arm-PCR of CDR3 regions. In the original workflow: The study identified 50 to 70 TRBV and some 15 TRBJ segments across samples. One entry per CDR3 protein, called by TCRdb with MiXCR from the multiplex PCR reads. The V and J calls shown here were made by TCRdb, not taken from the authors' results. The sample holds some 330,000 distinct CDR3 sequences, 10% to 15% seen once. Trimming cost V 4 bases and J 0 bases; bases outside gene matches: 7. Germline-derived CDR1 and CDR2 are SGHAT and FQDESV (reference sequence). This CDR3 is built from 16 residues. Regarding time point: newly diagnosed GD, antithyroid drugs for less than 3 months. There was RNA extracted from PBMCs, and the TCR library was made from it.

A further study also used this sample, focusing on T cells in Graves' hyperthyroidism and ophthalmopathy. That work states: An initial round of RT-PCR targeting the TCR CDR3 relied on the HTBI primer set. A median approximately 6.8 months before onset, the model predicted ophthalmopathy.

The specimen was peripheral blood mononuclear cells (PBMCs), collected at new diagnosis, from a patient treated with antithyroid drugs. The TCR originated in a woman aged 18-29 years with Graves disease. The chain has TRBV11-1 and TRBJ2-3, with 7 bases that match TRBD1. The CDR3 loop is CASSYRTGMSTDTQYF. The CDR3 DNA sequence: TGTGCCAGCAGCTATAGGACAGGTATGAGCACAGATACGCAGTATTTT.